The 5 T cell receptor beta chains presented below share a single source sample, sequenced in a study of blood T cells in healthy people across ages. A second PCR, run for about 7 to 11 cycles, used a sample-barcoded 5' primer plus a J-beta primer mix. Via MiXCR, TCRdb re-called the 5' RACE reads, giving one row per CDR3 protein. The profile covers 2 million or so distinct CDR3 sequences, with around half appearing a single time and 2.1% taken by the ten largest. Sequenced input: blood. These TCRs come from a woman aged 40 to 55 in good health.

This clonotype turned up a few times. The J gene is TRBJ1-2, the V gene TRBV13, with D maybe TRBD1 (6 bases). This CDR3 region has 16 residues. The germline gives CDR1 PRHDT, CDR2 FYEKMQ (reference sequence). V lost 4 bases, J lost 4 bases, and 19 bases lay in between. As DNA, the CDR3 is TGTGCCAGCAGCTCCTCGCTGTACAGGGACGTCTATGGCTACACCTTC. Translation gives CASSSSLYRDVYGYTF.

V and J are TRBV9 and TRBJ2-3; D remains unclear. This CDR3 contains 15 residues. V dropped 0 bases and J dropped 2 bases, with 10 bases sitting between them. The V gene's germline CDR1 is SGDLS and CDR2 YYNGEE. CDR3 sequence reads: CASSVENLNTDTQYF. CDR3 nucleotides: TGTGCCAGCAGCGTAGAGAACTTGAACACAGATACGCAGTATTTT.

The V gene is TRBV6-2 or TRBV6-3, the J gene TRBJ2-1; no clear D. V was cut by 5 bases and J by 1 base, with 15 bases left in between. The CDR3 runs to 16 residues. Germline CDR1 MNHEY, CDR2 SVGEGT. CDR3 loop: CASSPGGWRSYNEQFF. In DNA, the CDR3 is TGTGCCAGCAGTCCGGGTGGGTGGAGATCCTACAATGAGCAGTTCTTC.

A few counts support this clonotype. This rearrangement joins TRBV4-3 to TRBJ2-7, with TRBD1 matching 9 bases. The V and J ends lost 5 bases and 3 bases, in that order; junction bases with no gene match: 8. This CDR3 has 15 amino acids. Germline assignment: CDR1 LGHNA and CDR2 YSLEER. The CDR3 region is CASSEGGQGVYEQYF. CDR3 coding DNA: TGCGCCAGCAGCGAAGGGGGACAGGGCGTCTACGAGCAGTACTTC.

The V and J genes are TRBV6-5 and TRBJ2-5; 7 bases fit TRBD2. There are 17 residues in the CDR3. V shed 0 bases, J shed 1 base, and the junction held 8 bases outside the gene matches. Germline CDR1 and CDR2: MNHEY and SVGAGI. CDR3 sequence reads: CASSYSIASGAQETQYF. The CDR3 DNA sequence: TGTGCCAGCAGTTACTCGATCGCTAGCGGAGCCCAAGAGACCCAGTACTTC.